This TCR beta chain stems from a study of blood T cell repertoires in COVID-19. On the study more broadly: From the United States, Italy and Spain came samples of acute and convalescent COVID-19. T cells, B-cell-depleted T cells, or PBMCs provided the cDNA or gDNA that served as material.

Participants were placed into cohorts based on the clinical history they reported. Germline V gene data show CDR1 as SGDLS and CDR2 as YYNGEE. The V and J ends lost 3 bases and 4 bases respectively, with 19 bases between them. This CDR3 is built from 17 residues. In the authors' workflow: Researchers report that nucleated cell counts were estimated from reference gene primer amplification. Here immunoSEQ multiplex PCR was the method, and the copy in TCRdb shows in-frame clones only, minus some. V and J calls and clone size follow that table, whereas D and trimming were derived from the DNA. Of 350,000 or so clones in the sample, around 86% were seen once.

Material for sequencing was PBMCs or T cells enriched from blood (not recorded which). The TCR originated in a woman between 40 and 50 years old with acute COVID-19. The V and J genes are TRBV9 and TRBJ2-2; D is possibly TRBD2 (6 bases). For the CDR3, the DNA is TGTGCCAGCAGCGAGACTCTACAGCGGGCCCGCACCGGGGAGCTGTTTTTT. It is translated as CASSETLQRARTGELFF.